This record looks at one T cell receptor (beta chain) sequence and its context. Its target is not known. This CDR3 has 14 residues. Germline V gene sequence: CDR1 WSHSY, CDR2 SAAADI. V gave up 10 bases and J gave up 2 bases, with 16 bases separating them. As processed by the authors: To classify distant metastasis in papillary thyroid cancer, a model was built from CDR3 differences across clinicopathological groups. TCRdb re-processed the PCR reads through MiXCR. V and J calls and clone size were set by TCRdb, not the authors. This table holds about 18,000 clones, around 30% found once. The sample originates from a study of metastatic and nonmetastatic thyroid tumors. Study details: The study looked at repertoires side by side in blood and in tumor or nodule tissue from malignant and benign thyroid patients.

Thyroid surgery was preceded by no treatment in any patient. Findings and limits, study-wide: It was reportedly found that TCR beta diversity was significantly higher in malignant thyroid tumors than in benign nodules, a difference seen in both blood and tumor samples.

The source of this sequence is a female donor with papillary thyroid cancer or a benign thyroid nodule (not recorded which). Some clones in this sample may be carry-over from other donors' samples. The specimen was tumor tissue. The chain carries TRBV10-2 and TRBJ2-3; D remains unclear. The CDR3 is CATTLPPPTDTQYF. The CDR3 bases are TGCGCCACCACGCTCCCCCCGCCCACAGATACGCAGTATTTT.